Ten or more counts support the clone carrying this T cell receptor (beta chain). TCR beta CDR3 regions were amplified from RNA. HTBI primers were used for first-round RT-PCR of the TCR CDR3. In TCRdb, the multiplex PCR reads were re-called with MiXCR into one record per CDR3 protein. The sample yields more than 500,000 distinct CDR3 sequences, over 35% seen once. These data are taken from a study of T cells in Graves' hyperthyroidism and ophthalmopathy. V gave up 0 bases and J gave up 2 bases; unmatched junction bases: 3. Germline CDR1 is SGHVS and CDR2 is FQNEAQ. This CDR3 contains 17 residues. This TCR was recovered from an adult woman with Graves' disease, either hyperthyroidism or ophthalmopathy (not recorded which). The sample comprised peripheral blood or thyroid tissue (not recorded which). J is TRBJ2-6 and V is TRBV7-8, with 8 bases fitting TRBD2. CDR3 bases: TGTGCCAGCAGCTTAGCGCCGGGGGGGGCTGGGGCCAACGTCCTGACTTTC. It translates to CASSLAPGGAGANVLTF.